The source of this T cell receptor (beta chain) is a study of early T cells in non-severe SARS-CoV-2 infection. Researchers attached unique molecular identifiers to individual cDNA molecules. TCRdb called the 5' RACE reads again in MiXCR, with one record for every CDR3 protein. The top ten hold around 4.7% of the sample, which has tens of thousands of distinct CDR3 sequences, over 10% seen once. Unmatched junction bases numbered 7, after V lost 0 bases and J lost 3 bases. This CDR3 contains 15 residues. Germline CDR1 reads DFQATT; CDR2 reads SNEGSKA (reference sequence). This clonotype has ten or more counts.

V is TRBV20-1 and J is TRBJ2-7; 8 nucleotides agree with TRBD2. This receptor was taken from an adult who was a healthcare worker with PCR-confirmed SARS-CoV-2 infection or an uninfected control (not recorded which). Sequenced sample: whole blood. CDR3 DNA sequence: TGCAGTGCTAGAGATAGGGCGGGGGGATTCTACGAGCAGTACTTC. This encodes CSARDRAGGFYEQYF.